Listed here is a single TCR beta chain. Its antigen has not been determined. There are no base qualities to consult, and no much larger clone falls within one base. TCRdb shows the sequencer as Illumina NovaSeq 6000. cDNA libraries for TCRalpha and TCRbeta were prepared by 5'RACE using constant-segment primers, with sample barcodes and unique molecular identifiers added. RNA was extracted from every sample with Trizol reagent. Library amplification was performed in two PCR steps, and a second sample barcode and Illumina TruSeq adapters were introduced in the second step. Libraries were sequenced on an Illumina NovaSeq with 2 x 150 bp paired-end reads. The original pipeline was this. The reads were demultiplexed and collapsed into UMI-guided consensus sequences using migec v1.2.7. With mixcr v2.1.11, UMI consensuses were aligned to TRA and TRB V and J templates and assembled into clonotypes. Expanded or contracted clonotypes were those called significant by both edgeR and NoisET, with noise models trained on biological replicates. For edgeR calls, a false discovery rate-adjusted p below 0.01 and a log2 fold-change threshold of 1 were applied. PCA with hierarchical clustering of max-normalized trajectories of the 1000 most abundant clonotypes was used as exploratory dynamics analysis. The CD4 or CD8 phenotype of responding clones was assigned using the separately sequenced CD4+ and CD8+ repertoires. In TCRdb, the public reads were trimmed at Q25 with fastp and aligned with MiXCR, with productive beta chains retained. For every CDR3 protein sequence, its rows merge into one entry that carries the most common genes and DNA. The V and J calls here are based on TCRdb, not the publication. The sample table holds about 410,000 distinct CDR3 sequences, of which about 25% were seen once. The ten largest clones add up to over 10% of the sample.

Ficoll-Paque density gradient centrifugation was the method used to isolate PBMCs. This entry is derived from a study of T-cell memory formation after mild COVID-19 (dated by TCRdb to about 2021). With regard to the full study: TCR sequence clusters from the two donors were largely donor specific. In a couple of donors, T-cell clones that expanded and contracted after mild COVID-19 were tracked by sequencing TCRalpha and TCRbeta repertoires over time. Two young, previously healthy adult volunteers, one female and one male, were included in the cohort. The research as a whole found: Contracting CD4+ clones were located mainly in the CM and EM memory subsets, whereas CD8+ clones were found to be enriched in EMRA. Only a couple of mild cases were covered by the study, and larger cohorts that include severe cases with pre-infection samples were considered necessary. Balanced CD4/CD8 phenotypes were observed for clones contracting from day 15 to 85, whereas a bias towards CD4+ was observed for a second wave of clones expanding from day 15 to 37. Some responding clones were detected in pre-infection memory, suggesting pre-existing cross-reactive memory T cells joined the SARS-CoV-2 response. SARS-CoV-2 specificity of the second-wave clones peaking on day 37 was not confirmed.

The specimen was PBMCs or a T cell subset sorted from them (not recorded which). This receptor was taken from an adult woman who had mild COVID-19 (a few samples of this study predate the infection). The sample titles of this study are shuffled in the database, so cell type and time point are left out; the donor was told from shared clones.

The sequence in DNA is TGTGCCAGCAGCTCCCGGACAGTAGGTCAGCCCCAGCATTTT. This is translated as CASSSRTVGQPQHF. The chain is assembled from TRBV7-9 and TRBJ1-5, and TRBD1 may be the D gene, going by 6 matching bases. The CDR3, cysteine through phenylalanine, is 14 amino acids long. Solely the CDR3 DNA is kept, with 42 bases framed from the first base. Cut back by 4 bases and 6 bases, the V and J ends lie 13 bases apart. The germline V gene (reference sequence) specifies SEHNR as CDR1 and FQNEAQ as CDR2.